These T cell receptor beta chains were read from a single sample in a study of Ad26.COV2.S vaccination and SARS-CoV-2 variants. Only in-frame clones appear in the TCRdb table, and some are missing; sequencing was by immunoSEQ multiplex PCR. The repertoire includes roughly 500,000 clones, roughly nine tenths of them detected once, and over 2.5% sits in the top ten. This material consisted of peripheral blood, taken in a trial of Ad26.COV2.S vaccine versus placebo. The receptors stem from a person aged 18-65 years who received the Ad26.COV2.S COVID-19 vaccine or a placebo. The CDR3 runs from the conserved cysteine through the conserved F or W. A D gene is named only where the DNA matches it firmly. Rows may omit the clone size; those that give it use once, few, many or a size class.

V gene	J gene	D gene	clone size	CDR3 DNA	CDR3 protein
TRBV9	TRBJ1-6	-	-	TGTGCCAGCAGCGTAGACCAGGAGGGGCGTAATTCACCCCTCCACTTT	CASSVDQEGRNSPLHF
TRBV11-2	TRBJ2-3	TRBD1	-	TGTGCCAGCAGCAAAACTCCGGGACAGGGGTTCACAGATACGCAGTATTTT	CASSKTPGQGFTDTQYF
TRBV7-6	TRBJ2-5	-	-	TGTGCCAGCAGCTTAGTCGGAAGCATTAGGTCCCAAGAGACCCAGTACTTC	CASSLVGSIRSQETQYF
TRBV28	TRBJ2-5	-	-	TGTGCCAGCAGTTTGGAGGGACCCCTTAAGACCCAGTACTTC	CASSLEGPLKTQYF
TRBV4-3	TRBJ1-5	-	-	TGCGCCAGCAGCCGGGACCTTGGAAATCAGCCCCAGCATTTT	CASSRDLGNQPQHF
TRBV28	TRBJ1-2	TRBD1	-	TGTGCCAGCAGTTCAGGACAGGGGGCTGGCGGCTACACCTTC	CASSSGQGAGGYTF
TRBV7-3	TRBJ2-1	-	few	TGTGCCAGCAGCTTAATGGCGGGATGGAGTGAGCAGTTCTTC	CASSLMAGWSEQFF
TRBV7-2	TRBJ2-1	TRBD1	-	TGTGCCAGCAGCTTAGTTGGGACAGGGGGCTACAATGAGCAGTTCTTC	CASSLVGTGGYNEQFF
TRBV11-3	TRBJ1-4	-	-	TGTGCCAGCAGCTCCCACCGAGCTGGAGGGCGTTCTGAAAAACTGTTTTTT	CASSSHRAGGRSEKLFF
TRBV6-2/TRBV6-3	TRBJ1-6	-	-	TGTGCCAGCAGTTACGGGGTCTCACCCCTCCACTTT	CASSYGVSPLHF
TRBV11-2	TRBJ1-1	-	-	TGTGCCAGCAGCTTAGCTCCAGACCGTGAAGCTTTCTTT	CASSLAPDREAFF
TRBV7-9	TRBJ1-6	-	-	TGTGCCAGCAGCCGGGCAAGTTCGGACCGGAGGTCACCCCTCCACTTT	CASSRASSDRRSPLHF
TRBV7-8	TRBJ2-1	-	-	TGTGCCAGCACCCTCAACGCCAATGAGCAGTTCTTC	CASTLNANEQFF
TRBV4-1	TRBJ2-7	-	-	TGCGCCAGCAGCCGGTCGGAGACCTACGAGCAGTACTTC	CASSRSETYEQYF
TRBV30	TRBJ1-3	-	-	TGTGCCTTTACGGTTGGAAACACCATATATTTT	CAFTVGNTIYF
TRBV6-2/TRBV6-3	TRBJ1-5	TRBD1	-	TGTGCCAGCAGTCCCCCCGGGACAGGAAATCAGCCCCAGCATTTT	CASSPPGTGNQPQHF
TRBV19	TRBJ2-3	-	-	TGTGCCGTAAAGAGGGGGGATACGCAGTATTTT	CAVKRGDTQYF
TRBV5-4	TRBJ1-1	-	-	TGTGCCAGCAGCGGAGGGACAACGAACACTGAAGCTTTCTTT	CASSGGTTNTEAFF